Below are 9 T cell receptor beta chains sequenced from a single sample in a study of PD-1 blockade in classical Hodgkin lymphoma. TCRdb's copy holds only in-frame clones and misses some; the assay was immunoSEQ multiplex PCR. The table records tens of thousands of clones, about nine tenths of them present only once. Time point given: cycle 4 day 1 (C4D1), after more than five weeks of nivolumab. Following autologous stem cell transplantation, relapse occurred in every patient, and exposure to brentuximab vedotin varied. Sequencing used peripheral blood mononuclear cells (PBMCs), obtained before the fourth cycle of nivolumab. These receptors all come from a human donor with classical Hodgkin lymphoma.

This chain connects TRBV6-6 to TRBJ1-1; unclear D gene. The germline V gene encodes CDR1 MNHNY and CDR2 SVGAGI (reference sequence). Between the trimmed V and J ends, which lost 2 bases and 7 bases, there was a span of 14 bases. The length of the CDR3 is 14 residues. The CDR3 protein is CASSYPPRKVEAFF. The CDR3 DNA follows: TGTGCCAGCAGTTACCCCCCAAGGAAAGTTGAAGCTTTCTTT.

The V and J genes are TRBV27 and TRBJ1-2, with unresolved D. This CDR3 contains 13 residues. Germline V gene data show CDR1 as MNHEY and CDR2 as SMNVEV (reference sequence). V dropped 3 bases and J dropped 5 bases, with 10 bases sitting between them. CDR3 coding DNA: TGTGCCAGCAGTTTTCGGGCTGATTATGGCTACACCTTC. Translation: CASSFRADYGYTF.

The chain joins TRBV27 to TRBJ1-1; TRBD1 aligns across 9 bases. CDR1 MNHEY and CDR2 SMNVEV come from the germline V gene (reference sequence). The CDR3 loop spans 15 amino acids. The V and J ends lost 4 bases and 3 bases, in that order; junction bases with no gene match: 6. In DNA, the CDR3 is TGTGCCAGCAGTTCCCTCCGGGACAGGGACACTGAAGCTTTCTTT. Translated, it gives CASSSLRDRDTEAFF.

This clone has a single count. The chain uses TRBV5-1 and TRBJ2-5, with 8 bases that match TRBD1. CDR3 length equals 14 residues. Germline lookup yields CDR1 SGHRS and CDR2 YFSETQ. V was pared by 4 bases and J by 3 bases, with 5 bases of the junction left unmatched. CDR3 DNA sequence: TGCGCCAGCAGCCCAGGACAGGGTGAAGAGACCCAGTACTTC. It codes for CASSPGQGEETQYF.

The chain recombines TRBV7-3 with TRBJ1-2, with D possibly matching TRBD1 (5 bases). V was cut by 1 base and J by 7 bases, with 10 bases left in between. The germline V gene has CDR1 SGHTA and CDR2 FQGTGA. This CDR3 region has 13 residues. CDR3 protein: CASSLMQGSGYTF. Here the CDR3 DNA reads TGTGCCAGCAGCTTAATGCAGGGCTCTGGCTACACCTTC.

This rearrangement joins TRBV4-1 to TRBJ2-7, with 10 bases matching TRBD1. CDR3 length equals 14 residues. J lost 2 bases, V lost 5 bases, and 3 bases had no gene match. The germline CDR1 and CDR2 sequences are MGHRA and YSYEKL. The CDR3 DNA reads as TGCGCCAGCAGCAATGACAGGGGGCCCTACGAGCAGTACTTC. It specifies CASSNDRGPYEQYF.

The V and J genes are TRBV29-1 and TRBJ1-4; TRBD1 is a possible D gene (5 bases). With 1 base removed from V and 8 bases from J, the gap between germline ends came to 11 bases. Germline loops: CDR1 SQVTM, CDR2 ANQGSEA. There are 13 residues in the CDR3. CDR3 sequence: CSVEGDGPEKLFF. DNA for the CDR3: TGCAGCGTTGAAGGGGACGGGCCAGAAAAACTGTTTTTT.

The genes are TRBV11-2 and TRBJ2-7; D tentatively fits TRBD1 or TRBD2 (6 bases each). V was trimmed by 1 base and J by 2 bases, leaving 12 bases between them. The germline CDR1 and CDR2 sequences are SGHAT and FQNNGV. This CDR3 spans 15 amino acids. The CDR3 region is CASSLAGGDTYEQYF. CDR3 bases: TGTGCCAGCAGCTTAGCGGGCGGGGACACCTACGAGCAGTACTTC.

The chain uses TRBV5-4 and TRBJ1-2; possibly TRBD1 for D (5 bases). V was clipped by 4 bases and J by 7 bases, with 17 bases between them. Germline loops: CDR1 SGHNT, CDR2 YYREEE (reference sequence). This CDR3 spans 14 amino acids. Here the CDR3 reads CASSPVGGIFGYTF. CDR3 sequence (DNA): TGTGCCAGCAGCCCTGTGGGGGGTATCTTTGGCTACACCTTC.